One sample yielded the 2 T cell receptor beta chains listed below, sequenced in a study of blood T cells in healthy people across ages. Combining a sample-barcoded 5' primer with a J-beta primer mix, a second PCR ran for roughly 7 to 12 cycles. Each CDR3 protein gets one entry after TCRdb re-called the 5' RACE reads with MiXCR. This table has 1.5 million to 2 million distinct CDR3 sequences, about 30% appearing once. Input material: blood. These TCRs come from a woman younger than 45 in good health.

This clonotype was seen only a few times. The J gene is TRBJ2-1, the V gene TRBV4-3; D is ambiguous. The CDR3 has 15 amino acids. Germline CDR1 is LGHNA and CDR2 is YSLEER. The V gene lost 0 bases and the J gene lost 5 bases, with 11 bases spanning the gap. CDR3 nucleotides: TGCGCCAGCAGCCAAGAAGGCCTACAAAACAATGAGCAGTTCTTC. Translation: CASSQEGLQNNEQFF.

Details on this clonotype: Given a much more abundant clone one base away, this may be a read error. The chain recombines TRBV29-1 with TRBJ2-7, with D possibly being TRBD1 or TRBD2 (5 bases each). Germline CDR1 SQVTM, CDR2 ANQGSEA. The CDR3 totals 13 residues. The CDR3 DNA is TGCGGCGTTGAAAAACGGGGACCCTACGAGCAGTACTTC. It is translated as CGVEKRGPYEQYF.